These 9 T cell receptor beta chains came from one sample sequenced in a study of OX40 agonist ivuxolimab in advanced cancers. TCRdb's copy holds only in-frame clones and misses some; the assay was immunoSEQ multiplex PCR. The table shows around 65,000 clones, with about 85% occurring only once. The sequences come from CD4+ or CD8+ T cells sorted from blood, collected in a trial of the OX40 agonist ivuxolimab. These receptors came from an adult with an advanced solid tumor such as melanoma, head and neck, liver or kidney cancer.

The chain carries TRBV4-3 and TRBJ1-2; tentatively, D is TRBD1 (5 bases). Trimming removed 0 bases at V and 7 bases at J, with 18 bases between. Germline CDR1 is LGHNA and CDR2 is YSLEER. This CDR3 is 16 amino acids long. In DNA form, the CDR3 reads TGCGCCAGCAGCCAAGATCAGCCGGGGCTCAACGGTGGCTACACCTTC. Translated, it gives CASSQDQPGLNGGYTF.

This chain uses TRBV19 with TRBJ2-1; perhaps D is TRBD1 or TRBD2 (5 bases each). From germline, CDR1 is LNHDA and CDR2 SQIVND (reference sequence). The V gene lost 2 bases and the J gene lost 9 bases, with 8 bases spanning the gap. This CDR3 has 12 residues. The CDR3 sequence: CASSIKRGEQFF. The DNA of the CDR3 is TGTGCCAGTAGTATAAAGAGGGGTGAGCAGTTCTTC.

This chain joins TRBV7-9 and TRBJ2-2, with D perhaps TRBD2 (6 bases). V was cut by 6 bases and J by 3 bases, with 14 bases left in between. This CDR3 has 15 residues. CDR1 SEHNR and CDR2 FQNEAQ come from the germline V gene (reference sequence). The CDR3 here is CASSSPGLDTGELFF. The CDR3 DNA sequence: TGTGCCAGCAGTTCGCCGGGACTTGACACCGGGGAGCTGTTTTTT.

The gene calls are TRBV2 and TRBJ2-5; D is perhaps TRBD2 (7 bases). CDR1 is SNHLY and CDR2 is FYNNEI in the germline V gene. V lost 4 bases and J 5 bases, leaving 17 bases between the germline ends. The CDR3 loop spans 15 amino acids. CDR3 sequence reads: CASSVGLRGGETQYF. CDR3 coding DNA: TGTGCCAGCAGTGTCGGGCTTAGGGGGGGGGAGACCCAGTACTTC.

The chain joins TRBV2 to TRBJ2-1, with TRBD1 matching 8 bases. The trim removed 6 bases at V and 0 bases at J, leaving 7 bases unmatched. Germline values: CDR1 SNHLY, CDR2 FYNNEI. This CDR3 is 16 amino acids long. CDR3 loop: CASSKRTGSSYNEQFF. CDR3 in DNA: TGTGCCAGCAGCAAGCGGACAGGGAGCTCCTACAATGAGCAGTTCTTC.

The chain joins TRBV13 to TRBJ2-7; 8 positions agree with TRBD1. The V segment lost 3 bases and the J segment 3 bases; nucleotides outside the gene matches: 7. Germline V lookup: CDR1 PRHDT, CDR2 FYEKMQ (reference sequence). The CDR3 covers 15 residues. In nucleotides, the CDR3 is TGTGCCAGCAGCTTTTCCGGGACAGGCGTCTACGAGCAGTACTTC. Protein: CASSFSGTGVYEQYF.

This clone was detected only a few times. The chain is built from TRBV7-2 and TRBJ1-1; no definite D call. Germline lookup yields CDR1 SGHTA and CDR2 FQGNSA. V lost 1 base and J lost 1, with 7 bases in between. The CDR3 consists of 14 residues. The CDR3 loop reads CASSLVPGNTEAFF. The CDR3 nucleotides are TGTGCCAGCAGCTTAGTTCCGGGGAACACTGAAGCTTTCTTT. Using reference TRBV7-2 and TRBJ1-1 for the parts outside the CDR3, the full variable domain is GAGVSQSPSNKVTEKGKDVELRCDPISGHTALYWYRQSLGQGLEFLIYFQGNSAPDKSGLPSDRFSAERTGGSVSTLTIQRTQQEDSAVYLCASSLVPGNTEAFFGQGTRLTVV.

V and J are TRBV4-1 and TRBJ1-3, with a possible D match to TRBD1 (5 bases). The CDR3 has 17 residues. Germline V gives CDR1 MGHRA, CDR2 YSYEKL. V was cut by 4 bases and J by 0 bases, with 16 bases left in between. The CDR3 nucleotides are TGCGCCAGCAGCCGCGGGGGGTTGGTGCTCTCTGGAAACACCATATATTTT. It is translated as CASSRGGLVLSGNTIYF.

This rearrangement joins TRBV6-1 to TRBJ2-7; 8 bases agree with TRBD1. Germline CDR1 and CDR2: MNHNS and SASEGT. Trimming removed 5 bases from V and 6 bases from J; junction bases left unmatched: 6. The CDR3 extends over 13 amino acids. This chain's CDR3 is CASSQGAGFEQYF. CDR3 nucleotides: TGTGCCAGCAGTCAGGGGGCAGGGTTCGAGCAGTACTTC.